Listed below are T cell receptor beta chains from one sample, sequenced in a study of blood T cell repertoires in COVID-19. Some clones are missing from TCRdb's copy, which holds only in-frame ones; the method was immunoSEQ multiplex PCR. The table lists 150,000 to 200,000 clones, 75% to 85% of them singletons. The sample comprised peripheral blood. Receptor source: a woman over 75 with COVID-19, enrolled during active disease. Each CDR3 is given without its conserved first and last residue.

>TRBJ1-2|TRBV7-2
ASSLAGTGVGYT
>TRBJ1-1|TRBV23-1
ASSQSVGKIGAF
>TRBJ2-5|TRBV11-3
ASSLVTQGWRTQY
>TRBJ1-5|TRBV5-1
ASSLTGQQPQH
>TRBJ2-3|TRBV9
ASSVGALDRYTDTQY
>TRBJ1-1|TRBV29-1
SVGGRTGANTEAF
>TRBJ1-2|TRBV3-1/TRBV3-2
ASSQGQGSYT
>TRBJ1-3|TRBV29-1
SVGTGGGNTIY
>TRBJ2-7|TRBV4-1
ASSPSGSGRYEQY
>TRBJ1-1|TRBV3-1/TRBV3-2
ASSQDTGRGARRAF
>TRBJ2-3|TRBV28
ASNQAGGWSDTQY
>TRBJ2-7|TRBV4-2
ASSQEMGGDTYEQY
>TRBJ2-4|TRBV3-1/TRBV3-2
ASSQEPPGQGGKNIQY
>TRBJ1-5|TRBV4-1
ASSQVIGQGDNQPQH
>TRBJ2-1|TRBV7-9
ASSWDRGRLYNEQF
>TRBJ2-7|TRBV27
ASSGRTGGPYEQY